The 3 T cell receptor beta chains below come from one sample, sequenced in a study of blood T cell repertoires in COVID-19. Repertoires were generated with immunoSEQ multiplex PCR, while TCRdb's copy carries only in-frame clones and drops some. This sample has 300,000 to 400,000 clones, with around 89% found just once. The source material was PBMCs or T cells enriched from blood (not recorded which). The receptor source for this set is a man between 18 and 35 years old who had recovered from COVID-19.

The chain uses TRBV5-1 and TRBJ1-2, with D unclear. The CDR3 has 13 residues. V was pared by 0 bases and J by 4 bases, with 7 bases between. Germline CDR1 is SGHRS and CDR2 is YFSETQ. The CDR3 region is CASSLEAGYGYTF. As DNA, the CDR3 is TGCGCCAGCAGCTTGGAAGCAGGCTATGGCTACACCTTC.

This clone has just one count. The chain uses TRBV7-2 and TRBJ1-3; no firm D call. The CDR3 loop spans 13 amino acids. The V end lost 1 base, the J end lost 7 bases, and 8 bases lay between the germline ends. The germline V gene has CDR1 SGHTA and CDR2 FQGNSA. CDR3 protein: CASSLVRANTIYF. DNA of the CDR3: TGTGCCAGCAGCTTAGTGCGGGCGAACACCATATATTTT.

The chain has TRBV7-6 and TRBJ2-5; tentatively, D is TRBD2 (6 bases). The CDR3 consists of 15 residues. From germline, CDR1 is SGHVS and CDR2 FNYEAQ. The V and J ends lost 2 bases and 3 bases respectively, with 13 bases between them. The CDR3 region has the DNA TGTGCCAGCAGCTTATCCCCGGGGGTCAAAGAGACCCAGTACTTC. Its translation is CASSLSPGVKETQYF.